A single sample gave rise to the 29 T cell receptor beta chains below, sequenced in a study of T-cell memory formation after mild COVID-19. MiXCR, run by TCRdb on the 5' RACE reads, gives a single entry per CDR3 protein. In the table there are approximately 260,000 distinct CDR3 sequences, roughly 16% of which are singletons. Sequencing was done on a sample of PBMCs or a T cell subset sorted from them (not recorded which). Receptor source: a man younger than 30 who had mild COVID-19 (a few samples of this study predate the infection). Cell type and time point are not known.

The chain carries TRBV7-8 and TRBJ1-2; D call uncertain. Trimming removed 3 bases from V and 8 bases from J, with 16 bases in between. The CDR3 is made up of 14 amino acids. Germline CDR1 SGHVS, CDR2 FQNEAQ. The CDR3 spells CASSLGLRRRGYTF. CDR3 sequence (DNA): TGTGCCAGCAGCTTGGGTCTTCGTCGGAGGGGCTACACCTTC.

V and J are TRBV20-1 and TRBJ2-2; the match to TRBD2 covers 7 bases. The CDR3 spans 16 residues. The germline V gene has CDR1 DFQATT and CDR2 SNEGSKA (reference sequence). V lost 2 bases to trimming and J lost 2 bases; unmatched junction nucleotides: 8. CDR3 bases: TGCAGTGCTAGACCCCTAGCGGCCGAAAACACCGGGGAGCTGTTTTTT. It yields the protein CSARPLAAENTGELFF.

Many counts were recorded for this clonotype. The chain has TRBV7-6 and TRBJ1-1, with 7 bases matching TRBD1. Germline lookup yields CDR1 SGHVS and CDR2 FNYEAQ. This CDR3 is built from 17 residues. After removal of 1 base from V and 3 bases from J, the junction contained 11 bases not matched to a gene. The CDR3, as DNA: TGTGCCAGCAGCTTAGAGGATACAGGGGAGGTTGACACTGAAGCTTTCTTT. This encodes CASSLEDTGEVDTEAFF.

The sample holds many counts of this clonotype. The chain links TRBV14 to TRBJ1-6; a weak D match, TRBD1 (6 bases). The CDR3 is made up of 13 amino acids. Germline V gene data show CDR1 as SGHDN and CDR2 as FVKESK. Between the trimmed V and J ends, which lost 8 bases and 7 bases, there was a span of 12 bases. The CDR3: CASAGHRNSPLHF. The CDR3 nucleotides are TGTGCCAGCGCGGGACATAGGAATTCACCCCTCCACTTT.

V usage is TRBV7-9 and J usage is TRBJ2-3; 11 bases are a match to TRBD2. The CDR3 sequence is 13 residues long. V lost 6 bases, J lost 4 bases, and 0 bases stayed unmatched. Per the germline V gene, CDR1 is SEHNR and CDR2 is FQNEAQ (reference sequence). CDR3 region: CASSSGGADTQYF. Written as DNA, the CDR3 is TGTGCCAGCAGTAGCGGGGGGGCAGATACGCAGTATTTT. Complete variable domain (other parts from reference TRBV7-9 and TRBJ2-3): DTGVSQNPRHKITKRGQNVTFRCDPISEHNRLYWYRQTLGQGPEFLTYFQNEAQLEKSRLLSDRFSAERPKGSFSTLEIQRTEQGDSAMYLCASSSGGADTQYFGPGTRLTVL.

This clonotype occurred a few times. V is TRBV5-6 and J is TRBJ2-5; 9 positions agree with TRBD1. CDR3 length: 16 amino acids. Per the germline V gene, CDR1 is SGHDT and CDR2 is YYEEEE. V was pared by 1 base and J by 4 bases, with 8 bases of the junction left unmatched. CDR3: CASSLWAGTGTETQYF. For the CDR3, the DNA is TGTGCCAGCAGCTTGTGGGCCGGGACAGGGACAGAGACCCAGTACTTC.

The chain links TRBV7-2 to TRBJ2-5, with TRBD1 identical over 7 bases. The V gene's germline CDR1 is SGHTA and CDR2 FQGNSA. V lost 3 bases, J lost 5 bases, and 6 bases stayed unmatched. The CDR3 runs to 14 residues. The CDR3 loop is CASSFRTGPETQYF. The CDR3 DNA reads TGTGCCAGCAGCTTCCGGACAGGCCCGGAGACCCAGTACTTC.

The chain links TRBV6-2 or TRBV6-3 to TRBJ1-5; TRBD1 might be the D (5 bases). There are 15 residues in the CDR3. Germline CDR1 is MNHEY and CDR2 is SVGEGT. Trimming took off 2 bases at V and 2 bases at J, with 10 bases between the two ends. CDR3 sequence (DNA): TGTGCCAGCAGTTACCGGGGGAAAGGCAATCAGCCCCAGCATTTT. This translates into CASSYRGKGNQPQHF.

The genes are TRBV6-2 or TRBV6-3 and TRBJ1-2; D is ambiguous. The CDR3 length is 13 residues. V lost 1 base, J lost 1 base, and 4 bases lay in between. From germline, CDR1 is MNHEY and CDR2 SVGEGT. The CDR3 nucleotides read TGTGCCAGCAGTTACTTCCGTAACTATGGCTACACCTTC. Translating gives CASSYFRNYGYTF.

The chain employs TRBV5-1 and TRBJ2-5; D is unclear. V lost 0 bases and J lost 1, with 10 bases in between. The CDR3 extends over 15 amino acids. Germline loops: CDR1 SGHRS, CDR2 YFSETQ. The CDR3 nucleotides are TGCGCCAGCAGCTTGGAATGGCGGAGCCAAGAGACCCAGTACTTC. This translates into CASSLEWRSQETQYF.

The rearrangement links TRBV29-1 to TRBJ2-3; TRBD2 matches 8 bases. The CDR3 runs to 16 residues. Germline lookup yields CDR1 SQVTM and CDR2 ANQGSEA. J lost 5 bases, V lost 7 bases, and 17 bases had no gene match. CDR3 nucleotides: TGCAGCGCTCTATCCGCCGGGACTAGGGGGATAGATACGCAGTATTTT. Translated: CSALSAGTRGIDTQYF.

The V call is TRBV20-1, the J call TRBJ2-7; perhaps D is TRBD1 or TRBD2 (5 bases each). The CDR3 is made up of 11 amino acids. Deletions cut 6 bases from V and 6 bases from J, with 12 bases between. Per germline, CDR1 DFQATT and CDR2 SNEGSKA (reference sequence). The CDR3 sequence: CSAGTPSEQYV. The CDR3 DNA sequence: TGCAGTGCCGGGACCCCCTCCGAGCAGTACGTC.

CDR3 protein: CASGHDRQGWYEQYF. DNA of the CDR3: TGTGCCAGCGGCCACGACCGACAGGGATGGTACGAGCAGTACTTC. The chain is built from TRBV7-9 and TRBJ2-7; 7 bases line up with TRBD1. The germline V gene encodes CDR1 SEHNR and CDR2 FQNEAQ (reference sequence). CDR3 length: 15 amino acids. Trimming took 8 bases from V and 4 from J; bases not matched to a gene: 14.

This chain joins TRBV24-1 and TRBJ2-6, with a weak D call TRBD1 (6 bases). The CDR3 sequence is 16 residues long. With 9 bases removed from V and 0 bases from J, the gap between germline ends came to 14 bases. Germline CDR1 reads KGHDR; CDR2 reads SFDVKD. In DNA form, the CDR3 reads TGTGCCACCGGGTGGACAGAGATCTCTGGGGCCAACGTCCTGACTTTC. Translating gives CATGWTEISGANVLTF.

This chain uses TRBV4-1 with TRBJ2-5, with D tentatively TRBD2 (6 bases). Germline V gives CDR1 MGHRA, CDR2 YSYEKL. Trimming removed 3 bases from V and 4 bases from J, with 15 bases in between. CDR3 length: 15 residues. As DNA, the CDR3 is TGCGCCAGCAGCCAGAAAGGACGGAGGGGAGAGACCCAGTACTTC. It is translated as CASSQKGRRGETQYF.

This clonotype was seen more than once but under ten times. The gene calls are TRBV5-1 and TRBJ2-1; 9 nucleotides agree with TRBD2. Germline-derived CDR1 and CDR2 are SGHRS and YFSETQ. The CDR3 extends over 14 amino acids. Germline trimming cut 4 bases from V and 4 bases from J; bases unmatched to any gene: 3. CDR3 bases: TGCGCCAGCAGCGTAGCGGGGGCTTACAATGAGCAGTTCTTC. This codes for CASSVAGAYNEQFF.

V is TRBV12-3 or TRBV12-4 and J is TRBJ1-2; D ambiguous. The CDR3 is 13 residues long. Trimming shortened V by 6 bases and J by 1 base, and 9 bases separated the two germline ends. The CDR3 protein is CASSPGLNYGYTF. The CDR3 DNA sequence: TGTGCCAGCAGCCCCGGCCTTAACTATGGCTACACCTTC.

This clonotype was counted only a few times. The V call is TRBV5-5, the J call TRBJ2-6; 7 nucleotides agree with TRBD2. CDR3 length equals 16 residues. V gave up 3 bases and J gave up 4 bases; unmatched junction bases: 7. Looked up from germline, CDR1 is SGHKS and CDR2 is YYEKEE (reference sequence). The CDR3 DNA sequence: TGTGCCAGCAGCTGGGGGGGTCTAACAGGGGCCAACGTCCTGACTTTC. Translation: CASSWGGLTGANVLTF. The entire variable domain, with the rest obtained from reference TRBV5-5 and TRBJ2-6, is as follows: DAGVTQSPTHLIKTRGQQVTLRCSPISGHKSVSWYQQVLGQGPQFIFQYYEKEERGRGNFPDRFSARQFPNYSSELNVNALLLGDSALYLCASSWGGLTGANVLTFGAGSRLTVL.

The chain combines TRBV11-2 with TRBJ1-2; D gene uncertain. With 2 bases removed from V and 0 bases from J, the gap between germline ends came to 7 bases. Germline CDR1 SGHAT, CDR2 FQNNGV. This CDR3 contains 14 residues. The CDR3 spells CASSLRRSNYGYTF. CDR3 bases: TGTGCCAGCAGCTTAAGAAGATCTAACTATGGCTACACCTTC. Looking up the rest from reference TRBV11-2 and TRBJ1-2 gives the full variable domain: EAGVAQSPRYKIIEKRQSVAFWCNPISGHATLYWYQQILGQGPKLLIQFQNNGVVDDSQLPKDRFSAERLKGVDSTLKIQPAKLEDSAVYLCASSLRRSNYGYTFGSGTRLTVV.

The V gene is TRBV12-3 or TRBV12-4, the J gene TRBJ2-5; a weak D match, TRBD1 (6 bases). The CDR3 has 16 amino acids. V was cut by 8 bases and J by 5 bases, with 24 bases left in between. In nucleotides, the CDR3 is TGTGCCAGCCAACTAGGGGGACCAATATTAGCGGAGACCCAGTACTTC. Its protein is CASQLGGPILAETQYF.

V usage is TRBV11-2 and J usage is TRBJ2-3; a possible D gene is TRBD1 (6 bases). The germline V gene encodes CDR1 SGHAT and CDR2 FQNNGV. The V gene lost 5 bases and the J gene lost 1 base, with 13 bases spanning the gap. The CDR3 spans 15 residues. CDR3: CASSNRAVGTDTQYF. As DNA, the CDR3 is TGTGCCAGCAGCAACAGGGCTGTAGGCACAGATACGCAGTATTTT.

This clonotype was observed at least ten times. The V and J genes are TRBV29-1 and TRBJ1-1; D perhaps matches TRBD1 (6 bases). Trimming pared 7 bases from V and 1 base from J, leaving 10 bases between. The CDR3 is made up of 12 amino acids. The V gene's germline CDR1 is SQVTM and CDR2 ANQGSEA. The chain's CDR3 is CSGQTGNTEAFF. Here the CDR3 DNA reads TGCAGCGGACAGACAGGGAACACTGAAGCTTTCTTT. The full variable domain, completed using reference TRBV29-1 and TRBJ1-1, is SAVISQKPSRDICQRGTSLTIQCQVDSQVTMMFWYRQQPGQSLTLIATANQGSEATYESGFVIDKFPISRPNLTFSTLTVSNMSPEDSSIYLCSGQTGNTEAFFGQGTRLTVV.

This clonotype has only a few counts. This chain uses TRBV7-9 with TRBJ2-3; D unresolved. CDR1 is SEHNR and CDR2 is FQNEAQ in the germline V gene (reference sequence). CDR3 length: 11 amino acids. With 5 bases removed from V and 7 bases from J, the gap between germline ends came to 7 bases. The CDR3 DNA sequence: TGTGCCAGCAGCGAGGAACATACGCAGTATTTT. Amino acids: CASSEEHTQYF. Supplemented by reference TRBV7-9 and TRBJ2-3, the full variable domain reads DTGVSQNPRHKITKRGQNVTFRCDPISEHNRLYWYRQTLGQGPEFLTYFQNEAQLEKSRLLSDRFSAERPKGSFSTLEIQRTEQGDSAMYLCASSEEHTQYFGPGTRLTVL.

This chain joins TRBV27 and TRBJ1-2; tentative D call: TRBD1 (6 bases). V was clipped by 5 bases and J by 6 bases, with 13 bases between them. Germline CDR1 MNHEY, CDR2 SMNVEV (reference sequence). The CDR3 is 13 amino acids. CDR3 bases: TGTGCCAGCAGTCTCTCCGGGACAAATGGCTACACCTTC. Translated: CASSLSGTNGYTF.

V usage is TRBV2 and J usage is TRBJ2-4, with D unresolved. V dropped 8 bases and J dropped 0 bases, with 8 bases sitting between them. Looked up from germline, CDR1 is SNHLY and CDR2 is FYNNEI. The CDR3 has 13 amino acids. Written as DNA, the CDR3 is TGTGCCAGCCTGGCTCAAGCCAAAAACATTCAGTACTTC. Its protein is CASLAQAKNIQYF. Full variable domain (remainder filled in from reference TRBV2 and TRBJ2-4): EPEVTQTPSHQVTQMGQEVILRCVPISNHLYFYWYRQILGQKVEFLVSFYNNEISEKSEIFDDQFSVERPDGSNFTLKIRSTKLEDSAMYFCASLAQAKNIQYFGAGTRLSVL.

This clonotype was seen a few times. This rearrangement joins TRBV7-2 to TRBJ1-6; 7 positions match TRBD1. The length of the CDR3 is 15 residues. V lost 4 bases and J lost 7; bases outside the gene matches: 7. CDR1 and CDR2 from the germline V gene are SGHTA and FQGNSA. In nucleotides, the CDR3 is TGTGCCAGCAGCTACCCACAGGGGTGGAATTCACCCCTCCACTTT. Protein: CASSYPQGWNSPLHF. The full variable domain, completed using reference TRBV7-2 and TRBJ1-6, is GAGVSQSPSNKVTEKGKDVELRCDPISGHTALYWYRQSLGQGLEFLIYFQGNSAPDKSGLPSDRFSAERTGGSVSTLTIQRTQQEDSAVYLCASSYPQGWNSPLHFGNGTRLTVT.

The gene calls are TRBV29-1 and TRBJ2-2, with a weak D call TRBD1 (6 bases). CDR3 length: 12 amino acids. V lost 6 bases, J lost 5 bases, and 10 bases lay in between. Germline V gene data show CDR1 as SQVTM and CDR2 as ANQGSEA. Here the CDR3 reads CSVTGQTGELFF. DNA of the CDR3: TGCAGCGTGACAGGACAAACCGGGGAGCTGTTTTTT.

This clonotype showed up just a few times. The rearrangement uses TRBV12-3 or TRBV12-4 and TRBJ2-5, with D perhaps matching TRBD1 or TRBD2 (5 bases each). V was pared by 6 bases and J by 2 bases, with 10 bases between. This CDR3 spans 13 amino acids. CDR3 in DNA: TGTGCCAGCAGCCAGGGAGATCAAGAGACCCAGTACTTC. Protein: CASSQGDQETQYF.

The chain recombines TRBV6-2 or TRBV6-3 with TRBJ1-2; no clear D gene. Trimming shortened V by 5 bases and J by 2 bases, and 12 bases separated the two germline ends. Germline V lookup: CDR1 MNHEY, CDR2 SVGEGT. The CDR3 is 14 residues long. As DNA, the CDR3 is TGTGCCAGCAGTACCGTGCCGGGAAACTATGGCTACACCTTC. Amino acids: CASSTVPGNYGYTF.